The rows below give T cell receptor beta chains drawn from one sample of a study of a mutant IDH1 vaccine in newly diagnosed glioma. Clones were sequenced by immunoSEQ multiplex PCR, and TCRdb holds only the in-frame ones, with some missing. The table shows roughly 99,000 clones, with 80% to 90% occurring only once. Source: PBMCs, taken from a glioma patient treated with radiotherapy, temozolomide or both. These TCRs come from a woman in her 50s with glioma. The CDR3 runs from the conserved cysteine through the conserved F or W. A D gene is named only where the DNA matches it firmly. Some rows mark clone size as missing; the rest say once, few, many or name a class of expanded clone.

CDR3 protein	CDR3 DNA	V gene	clone size	J gene	D gene
CASSLGTGPAYEQYF	TGCGCCAGCAGCTTAGGGACAGGGCCCGCTTACGAGCAGTACTTC	TRBV5-1	few	TRBJ2-7	TRBD1
CASSQRGGSTHEQYF	TGTGCCAGCAGCCAGCGGGGCGGGAGTACCCACGAGCAGTACTTC	TRBV9	-	TRBJ2-7	TRBD2
CASGFRTSGDEQYF	TGTGCTAGTGGTTTCAGGACTAGCGGGGACGAGCAGTACTTC	TRBV12-5	-	TRBJ2-7	TRBD2
CASFPTQGQERNYGYTF	TGTGCCAGCTTCCCAACCCAGGGCCAGGAACGTAACTATGGCTACACCTTC	TRBV10-3	-	TRBJ1-2	-
CASSLSGSSDTQYF	TGTGCCAGCAGCTTATCAGGGTCCTCAGATACGCAGTATTTT	TRBV7-2	-	TRBJ2-3	-
CASSIVYLNTEAFF	TGTGCCAGTAGTATAGTATACCTGAACACTGAAGCTTTCTTT	TRBV19	-	TRBJ1-1	-
CASSVTSGTTDTQYF	TGCGCCAGCAGCGTGACTAGCGGGACCACAGATACGCAGTATTTT	TRBV5-1	-	TRBJ2-3	TRBD2
CASSIRGVNTEAFF	TGTGCCAGTAGTATCCGAGGGGTGAACACTGAAGCTTTCTTT	TRBV19	-	TRBJ1-1	-
CASSDRRDTQYF	TGTGCCAGCAGTGACAGGAGGGATACGCAGTATTTT	TRBV2	-	TRBJ2-3	-
CASSPPPAQGEAFF	TGTGCCAGCTCACCACCCCCAGCTCAAGGTGAAGCTTTCTTT	TRBV18	-	TRBJ1-1	-
CASSLRLAGGTDTQYF	TGTGCCAGCAGCTTAAGGCTAGCGGGAGGTACAGATACGCAGTATTTT	TRBV7-3	-	TRBJ2-3	TRBD2
CAISSGTASDTIYF	TGTGCCATCAGTTCCGGGACAGCCTCAGACACCATATATTTT	TRBV10-3	-	TRBJ1-3	TRBD1
CASSPRLAGAQGELFF	TGCGCCAGCAGTCCCAGACTAGCGGGGGCCCAGGGGGAGCTGTTTTTT	TRBV5-1	-	TRBJ2-2	TRBD2
CASSQDLTSGRREQYF	TGTGCCAGCAGCCAAGATCTAACTAGCGGGAGGCGGGAGCAGTACTTC	TRBV4-2	-	TRBJ2-7	TRBD2
CASSGSTGGTQYF	TGCGCCAGCAGTGGATCGACGGGCGGGACCCAGTACTTC	TRBV10-1	once	TRBJ2-5	-
CASSGDKSHEQYF	TGTGCCAGCAGCGGGGACAAGTCGCACGAGCAGTACTTC	TRBV2	-	TRBJ2-7	-
CASSQSRQSSNQPQHF	TGCGCCAGCAGCCAATCTCGGCAGTCAAGCAATCAGCCCCAGCATTTT	TRBV4-1	few	TRBJ1-5	-
CASSQLPKRGDSSYEQYF	TGCGCCAGCAGCCAACTACCCAAAAGGGGGGACAGCTCCTACGAGCAGTACTTC	TRBV4-1	-	TRBJ2-7	-
CASSENGGRAYEQYF	TGTGCCAGCAGTGAAAACGGCGGTCGGGCTTACGAGCAGTACTTC	TRBV2	-	TRBJ2-7	-
CATNERDRDHYGYTF	TGTGCCACGAATGAGCGGGACAGGGATCACTATGGCTACACCTTC	TRBV19	-	TRBJ1-2	TRBD1
CASSHPGTGDSPLHF	TGCGCCAGCAGCCACCCCGGGACAGGGGATTCACCCCTCCACTTT	TRBV4-1	-	TRBJ1-6	TRBD1
CAIMGQGNEKLFF	TGTGCCATAATGGGACAGGGAAATGAAAAACTGTTTTTT	TRBV28	few	TRBJ1-4	TRBD1
CASSAGAAAPSGYTF	TGTGCCAGCAGCGCCGGGGCGGCAGCTCCGAGCGGCTACACCTTC	TRBV5-4	-	TRBJ1-2	-
CASSLNSGPPETQYF	TGTGCCAGCAGCTTGAATAGCGGCCCTCCGGAGACCCAGTACTTC	TRBV11-2	-	TRBJ2-5	-
CSVVEGSNQPQHF	TGCAGCGTTGTTGAGGGTAGCAATCAGCCCCAGCATTTT	TRBV29-1	-	TRBJ1-5	-
CASKTGRSTGDGNQPQHF	TGTGCCAGTAAAACGGGTCGGTCGACCGGTGATGGCAATCAGCCCCAGCATTTT	TRBV19	-	TRBJ1-5	-
CASSPQTSGYNEQFF	TGTGCCAGCTCACCACAGACTAGCGGATACAATGAGCAGTTCTTC	TRBV18	-	TRBJ2-1	TRBD2
CASSSRIGSSGNTIYF	TGTGCCAGCTCATCACGAATAGGGAGCTCTGGAAACACCATATATTTT	TRBV18	-	TRBJ1-3	-
CAWSVQTYEQYF	TGTGCCTGGAGTGTTCAGACCTACGAGCAGTACTTC	TRBV30	-	TRBJ2-7	-
CASKLTGESSPLHF	TGTGCCAGCAAGTTGACAGGGGAGAGTTCACCCCTCCACTTT	TRBV2	-	TRBJ1-6	TRBD1
CASSQEEGTSGNTIYF	TGTGCCAGCAGCCAAGAAGAGGGGACATCTGGAAACACCATATATTTT	TRBV4-2	-	TRBJ1-3	-
CASSVSGRGGELFF	TGTGCCAGCAGCGTTAGCGGGAGGGGCGGGGAGCTGTTTTTT	TRBV4-2	-	TRBJ2-2	TRBD2
CASSQGNEQFF	TGTGCCAGCAGTCAGGGGAATGAGCAGTTCTTC	TRBV27	-	TRBJ2-1	-
CASSVEGNTIYF	TGTGCCAGCAGCGTAGAGGGAAACACCATATATTTT	TRBV9	-	TRBJ1-3	-
CASSPQGVLAEAFF	TGCGCCAGCAGCCCGCAGGGAGTGTTGGCTGAAGCTTTCTTT	TRBV5-1	-	TRBJ1-1	-
CASSLVGGMNTEAFF	TGCGCCAGCAGCTTGGTGGGAGGCATGAACACTGAAGCTTTCTTT	TRBV5-1	-	TRBJ1-1	-
CSAKDNNEQFF	TGCAGTGCTAAGGACAACAATGAGCAGTTCTTC	TRBV20-1	-	TRBJ2-1	-
CASSESSTGSGANVLTF	TGTGCCAGCAGTGAATCCTCGACAGGCTCTGGGGCCAACGTCCTGACTTTC	TRBV25-1	-	TRBJ2-6	-
CASSIDVGVGQPQHF	TGTGCCAGTAGTATAGATGTGGGGGTTGGCCAGCCCCAGCATTTT	TRBV19	once	TRBJ1-5	-
CATSRAGNSLTGELFF	TGTGCCACCAGCAGAGCTGGGAACAGCTTAACCGGGGAGCTGTTTTTT	TRBV15	-	TRBJ2-2	-
CAWSVLPGAREKLFF	TGTGCCTGGAGTGTACTACCAGGGGCTCGGGAAAAACTGTTTTTT	TRBV30	-	TRBJ1-4	-
CAWSVRGKKYGYTF	TGTGCCTGGAGTGTTCGCGGGAAGAAGTATGGCTACACCTTC	TRBV30	-	TRBJ1-2	-
CASSSSGWETQYF	TGTGCCAGTAGTTCCTCAGGGTGGGAGACCCAGTACTTC	TRBV19	-	TRBJ2-5	-
CASSLVTRTVLDEQFF	TGCGCCAGCAGCTTGGTAACCCGGACAGTGTTAGATGAGCAGTTCTTC	TRBV5-1	-	TRBJ2-1	-
CASSYNLELYTEAFF	TGTGCCAGCAGTTACAATCTGGAGCTCTACACTGAAGCTTTCTTT	TRBV6-6	-	TRBJ1-1	-
CASSLGGNTGNTEAFF	TGTGCCAGCAGTTTGGGGGGTAACACAGGGAACACTGAAGCTTTCTTT	TRBV28	-	TRBJ1-1	-
CASSIDEGGGRTQYF	TGTGCCAGTAGTATAGATGAGGGGGGGGGTCGGACCCAGTACTTC	TRBV19	-	TRBJ2-5	-
CACILRRGTKKFNYGYTF	TGTGCCTGCATCCTTCGGAGAGGGACAAAGAAATTTAACTATGGCTACACCTTC	TRBV30	-	TRBJ1-2	-
CASSFETSGSGDEQYF	TGTGCCAGCAGTTTTGAAACTAGCGGGAGCGGTGACGAGCAGTACTTC	TRBV28	-	TRBJ2-7	TRBD2
CASSLAQEGETQYF	TGCGCCAGCAGCTTGGCTCAGGAGGGGGAGACCCAGTACTTC	TRBV5-1	once	TRBJ2-5	-